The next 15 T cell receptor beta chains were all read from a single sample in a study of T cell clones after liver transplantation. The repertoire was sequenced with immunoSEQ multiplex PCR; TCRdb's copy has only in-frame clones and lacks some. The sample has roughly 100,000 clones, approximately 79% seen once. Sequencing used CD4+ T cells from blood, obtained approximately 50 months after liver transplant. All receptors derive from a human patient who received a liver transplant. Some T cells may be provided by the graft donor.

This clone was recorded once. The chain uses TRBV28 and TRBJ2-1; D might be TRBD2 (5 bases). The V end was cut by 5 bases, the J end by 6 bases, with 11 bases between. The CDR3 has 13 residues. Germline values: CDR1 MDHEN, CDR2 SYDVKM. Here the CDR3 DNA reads TGTGCCAGCAGTAAACTAGGTTTCAATGAGCAGTTCTTC. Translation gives CASSKLGFNEQFF. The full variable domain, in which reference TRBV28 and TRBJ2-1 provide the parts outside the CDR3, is DVKVTQSSRYLVKRTGEKVFLECVQDMDHENMFWYRQDPGLGLRLIYFSYDVKMKEKGDIPEGYSVSREKKERFSLILESASTNQTSMYLCASSKLGFNEQFFGPGTRLTVL.

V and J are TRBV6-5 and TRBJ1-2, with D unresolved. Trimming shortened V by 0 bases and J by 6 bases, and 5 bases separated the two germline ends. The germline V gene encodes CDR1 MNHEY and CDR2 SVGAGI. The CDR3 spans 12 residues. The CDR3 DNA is TGTGCCAGCAGTTACTCTGGTGATGGCTACACCTTC. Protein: CASSYSGDGYTF.

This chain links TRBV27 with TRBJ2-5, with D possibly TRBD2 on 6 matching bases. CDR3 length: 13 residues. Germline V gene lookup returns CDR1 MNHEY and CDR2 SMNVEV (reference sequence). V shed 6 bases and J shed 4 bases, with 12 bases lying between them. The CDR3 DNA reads TGTGCCAGCAGCGGGGGATGGGGAGAGACCCAGTACTTC. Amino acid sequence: CASSGGWGETQYF.

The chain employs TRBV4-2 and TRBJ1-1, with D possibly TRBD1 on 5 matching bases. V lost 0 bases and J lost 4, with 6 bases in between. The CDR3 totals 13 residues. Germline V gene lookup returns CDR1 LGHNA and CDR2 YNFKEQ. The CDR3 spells CASSQEGGTEAFF. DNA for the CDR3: TGTGCCAGCAGCCAAGAGGGGGGCACTGAAGCTTTCTTT.

The CDR3 DNA reads as TGCGCCAGCAGCTTTGGGACAGTGGACTCCTACGAGCAGTACTTC. This gives the protein CASSFGTVDSYEQYF. The chain recombines TRBV5-1 with TRBJ2-7; 7 bases line up with TRBD1. The CDR3 totals 15 residues. With V trimmed by 2 bases and J by 0 bases, 5 bases remained unmatched. Germline V gene sequence: CDR1 SGHRS, CDR2 YFSETQ.

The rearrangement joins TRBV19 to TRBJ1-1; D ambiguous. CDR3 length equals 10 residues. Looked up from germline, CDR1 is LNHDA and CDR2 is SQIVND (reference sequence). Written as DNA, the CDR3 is TGTGCTTCCATAGGCATTGGGGCTTTCTTT. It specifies CASIGIGAFF.

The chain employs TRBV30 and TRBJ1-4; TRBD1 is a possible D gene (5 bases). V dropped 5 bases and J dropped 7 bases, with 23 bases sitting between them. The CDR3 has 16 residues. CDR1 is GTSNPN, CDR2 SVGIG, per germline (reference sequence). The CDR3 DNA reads TGTGCCTGGGCACTCGGACTCAACCGTAGGGGTGAAAAACTGTTTTTT. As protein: CAWALGLNRRGEKLFF.

Written as DNA, the CDR3 is TGTGCCAGCAGCCTCGGACACAGTTATGGCTACACCTTC. Encoded protein: CASSLGHSYGYTF. The chain has TRBV5-4 and TRBJ1-2; D possibly corresponds to TRBD1 (5 bases). This CDR3 contains 13 residues. Trimming took 4 bases from V and 5 from J, leaving 12 bases between them. CDR1 is SGHNT and CDR2 is YYREEE in the germline V gene (reference sequence).

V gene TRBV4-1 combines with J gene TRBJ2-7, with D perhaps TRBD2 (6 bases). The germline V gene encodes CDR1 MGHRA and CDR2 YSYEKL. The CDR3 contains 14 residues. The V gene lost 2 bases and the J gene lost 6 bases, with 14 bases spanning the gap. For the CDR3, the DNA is TGCGCCAGCAGCCAACCGGGACTTAGGCGCGAGCAGTACTTC. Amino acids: CASSQPGLRREQYF.

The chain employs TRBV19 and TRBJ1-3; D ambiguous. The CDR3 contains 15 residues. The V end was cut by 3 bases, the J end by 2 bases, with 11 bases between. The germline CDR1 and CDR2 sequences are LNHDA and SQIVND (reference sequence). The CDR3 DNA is TGTGCCAGTAGTATCCCCCGGAGAACTGGAAACACCATATATTTT. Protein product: CASSIPRRTGNTIYF.

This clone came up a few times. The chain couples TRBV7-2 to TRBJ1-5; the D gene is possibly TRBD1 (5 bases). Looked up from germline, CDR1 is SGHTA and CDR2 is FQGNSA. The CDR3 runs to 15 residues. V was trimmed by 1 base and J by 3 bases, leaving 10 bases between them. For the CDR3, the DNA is TGTGCCAGCAGCTTAGGGGGGGGATCCAATCAGCCCCAGCATTTT. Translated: CASSLGGGSNQPQHF. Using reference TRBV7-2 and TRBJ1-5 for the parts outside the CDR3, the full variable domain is GAGVSQSPSNKVTEKGKDVELRCDPISGHTALYWYRQSLGQGLEFLIYFQGNSAPDKSGLPSDRFSAERTGGSVSTLTIQRTQQEDSAVYLCASSLGGGSNQPQHFGDGTRLSIL.

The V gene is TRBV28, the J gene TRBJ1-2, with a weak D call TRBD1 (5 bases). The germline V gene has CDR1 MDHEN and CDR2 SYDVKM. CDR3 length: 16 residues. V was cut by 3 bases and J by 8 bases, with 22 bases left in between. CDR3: CASSFAGDGAVGGYTF. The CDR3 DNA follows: TGTGCCAGCAGTTTCGCCGGCGATGGGGCCGTGGGGGGCTACACCTTC.

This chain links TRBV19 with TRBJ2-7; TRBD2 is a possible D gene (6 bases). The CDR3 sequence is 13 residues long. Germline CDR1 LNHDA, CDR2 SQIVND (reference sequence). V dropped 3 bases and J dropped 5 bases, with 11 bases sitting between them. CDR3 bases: TGTGCCAGTAGTATCCCCCCGGGGGACGAGCAGTACTTC. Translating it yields CASSIPPGDEQYF. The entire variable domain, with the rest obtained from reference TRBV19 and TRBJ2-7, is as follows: DGGITQSPKYLFRKEGQNVTLSCEQNLNHDAMYWYRQDPGQGLRLIYYSQIVNDFQKGDIAEGYSVSREKKESFPLTVTSAQKNPTAFYLCASSIPPGDEQYFGPGTRLTVT.

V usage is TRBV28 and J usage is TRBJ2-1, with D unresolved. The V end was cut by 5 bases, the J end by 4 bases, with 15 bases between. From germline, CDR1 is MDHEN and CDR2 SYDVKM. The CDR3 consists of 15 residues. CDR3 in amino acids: CASSPYATLYNEQFF. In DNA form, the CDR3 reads TGTGCCAGCAGTCCTTATGCTACATTGTACAATGAGCAGTTCTTC. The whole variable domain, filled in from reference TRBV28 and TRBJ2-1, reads DVKVTQSSRYLVKRTGEKVFLECVQDMDHENMFWYRQDPGLGLRLIYFSYDVKMKEKGDIPEGYSVSREKKERFSLILESASTNQTSMYLCASSPYATLYNEQFFGPGTRLTVL.

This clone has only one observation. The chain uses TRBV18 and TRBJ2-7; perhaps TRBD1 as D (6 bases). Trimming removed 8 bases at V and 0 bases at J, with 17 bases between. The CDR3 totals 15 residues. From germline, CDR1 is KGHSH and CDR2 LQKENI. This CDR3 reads CASTRRDTSSYEQYF. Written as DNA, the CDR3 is TGTGCCAGCACCCGCCGGGACACTAGCTCCTACGAGCAGTACTTC.